This record looks at one T cell receptor beta chain sequence and its context. Its antigen is not known. The data stem from a study of T-cell reconstitution after alpha-beta-depleted transplantation in children. It was with unique molecular identifiers that the TCRbeta library was prepared. A single record per CDR3 protein comes from TCRdb applying MiXCR to the PCR reads. This repertoire shows about 590,000 distinct CDR3 sequences, over 10% found once; its top ten account for 2.2%. Findings of the study overall: Hyperexpanded clones declined; after one year, newly produced T cells mostly supplied diversity.

The V and J ends lost 4 bases and 14 bases respectively, with 11 bases between them. CDR3 length: 11 residues. Germline lookup yields CDR1 MNHNY and CDR2 SVGAGI (reference sequence). This specimen was PBMCs, mostly from graft donor cells, taken 360 days after TCRalphabeta/CD19-depleted stem cell transplant. The sequence derives from a male patient younger than 18 who had a stem cell transplant for acute myeloid leukemia, so the T cells may come from the graft donor. V is TRBV6-6 and J is TRBJ1-4; possible D gene TRBD1, 6 bases. CDR3 protein: CASSSRGLLFF. Written as DNA, the CDR3 is TGTGCCAGCAGTTCCAGGGGATTGCTGTTTTTT.